This T cell receptor (beta chain) appears in the sequencing data of a study of beta chain features in type 1 diabetes. The V segment lost 6 bases and the J segment 5 bases; nucleotides outside the gene matches: 11. The V gene's germline CDR1 is KGHSH and CDR2 LQKENI. The CDR3 loop spans 15 amino acids. General study results and limits: In type 1 diabetes patients, VDJ junctions had fewer insertions; deletions at these junctions were more frequent. The study found moderately but significantly shorter TCRB CDR3s in all four CD4+ subsets of Type 1 diabetes patients.

With respect to this clone: Its antigen is unidentified.

cDNA synthesis used the whole RNA isolate, giving expressed TCRB sequences. Sequencing used immunoSEQ multiplex PCR; TCRdb keeps in-frame clones, though not all of them. Of around 340,000 clones listed, around 8.5% were seen once; the top ten hold approximately 1%. This sequence originates from a man between 25 and 39 years old with type 1 diabetes. The sequencing input was central memory CD4+ T cells from blood. The V and J genes are TRBV18 and TRBJ2-5; 8 bases are a match to TRBD1. The CDR3 protein is CASSRGTGGEETQYF. CDR3 nucleotide sequence: TGTGCCAGCTCGAGAGGGACAGGAGGCGAGGAGACCCAGTACTTC.